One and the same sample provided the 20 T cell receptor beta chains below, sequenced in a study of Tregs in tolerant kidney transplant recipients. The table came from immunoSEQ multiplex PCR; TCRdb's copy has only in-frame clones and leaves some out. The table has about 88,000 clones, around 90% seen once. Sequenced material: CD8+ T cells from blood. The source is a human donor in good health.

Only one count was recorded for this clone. CDR3 residues: CASSPRQGLSNQPQHF. For the CDR3, the DNA is TGCGCCAGCAGCCCAAGACAGGGGTTGAGCAATCAGCCCCAGCATTTT. V and J are TRBV4-1 and TRBJ1-5; 8 nucleotides align to TRBD1. Trimming at V came to 4 bases and at J to 1 base, leaving 6 bases not matched to a gene. Germline V gene lookup returns CDR1 MGHRA and CDR2 YSYEKL. The CDR3 has 16 amino acids.

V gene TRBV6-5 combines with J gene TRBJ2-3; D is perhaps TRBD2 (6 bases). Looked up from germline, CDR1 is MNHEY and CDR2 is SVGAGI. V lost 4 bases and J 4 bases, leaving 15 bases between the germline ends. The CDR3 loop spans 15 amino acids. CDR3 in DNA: TGTGCCAGCAGTTTAGGAGGGGCAGGTGCAGATACGCAGTATTTT. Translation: CASSLGGAGADTQYF.

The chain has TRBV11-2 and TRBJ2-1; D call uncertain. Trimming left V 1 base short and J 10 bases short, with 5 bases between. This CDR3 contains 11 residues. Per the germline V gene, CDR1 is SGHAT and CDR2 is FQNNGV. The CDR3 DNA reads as TGTGCCAGCAGCTTAGTGTACGAGCAGTTCTTC. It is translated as CASSLVYEQFF.

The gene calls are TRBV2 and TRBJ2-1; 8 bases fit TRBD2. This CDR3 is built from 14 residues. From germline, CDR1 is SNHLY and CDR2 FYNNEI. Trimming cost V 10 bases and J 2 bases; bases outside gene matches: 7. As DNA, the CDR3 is TGTGCCACAGTAGCGGGGCCTACCTACAATGAGCAGTTCTTC. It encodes CATVAGPTYNEQFF.

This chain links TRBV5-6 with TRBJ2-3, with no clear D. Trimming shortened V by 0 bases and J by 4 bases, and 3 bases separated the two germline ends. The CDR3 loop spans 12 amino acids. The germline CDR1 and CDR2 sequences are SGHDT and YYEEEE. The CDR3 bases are TGTGCCAGCAGCTTGGCACCAGATACGCAGTATTTT. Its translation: CASSLAPDTQYF.

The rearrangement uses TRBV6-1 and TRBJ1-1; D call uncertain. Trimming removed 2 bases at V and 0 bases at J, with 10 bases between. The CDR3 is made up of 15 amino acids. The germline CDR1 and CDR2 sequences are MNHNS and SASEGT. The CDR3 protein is CASSEMVGMNTEAFF. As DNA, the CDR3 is TGTGCCAGCAGTGAAATGGTGGGAATGAACACTGAAGCTTTCTTT.

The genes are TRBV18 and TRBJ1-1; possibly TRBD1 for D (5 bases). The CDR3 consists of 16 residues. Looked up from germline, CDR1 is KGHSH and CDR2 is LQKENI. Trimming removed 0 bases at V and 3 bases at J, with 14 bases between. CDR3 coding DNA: TGTGCCAGCTCACCACCGAGGGCAGGGAGGGACACTGAAGCTTTCTTT. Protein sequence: CASSPPRAGRDTEAFF.

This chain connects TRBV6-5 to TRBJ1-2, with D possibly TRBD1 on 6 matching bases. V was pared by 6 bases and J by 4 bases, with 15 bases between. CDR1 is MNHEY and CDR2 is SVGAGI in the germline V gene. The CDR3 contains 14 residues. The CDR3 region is CASRPRGSGYGYTF. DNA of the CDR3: TGTGCCAGCAGGCCCAGGGGATCCGGCTATGGCTACACCTTC.

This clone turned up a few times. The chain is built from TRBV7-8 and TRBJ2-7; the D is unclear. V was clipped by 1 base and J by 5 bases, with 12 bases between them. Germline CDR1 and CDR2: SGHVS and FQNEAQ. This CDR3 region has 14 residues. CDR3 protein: CASSLVVQVHEQYF. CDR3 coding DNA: TGTGCCAGCAGCTTAGTGGTTCAGGTCCACGAGCAGTACTTC.

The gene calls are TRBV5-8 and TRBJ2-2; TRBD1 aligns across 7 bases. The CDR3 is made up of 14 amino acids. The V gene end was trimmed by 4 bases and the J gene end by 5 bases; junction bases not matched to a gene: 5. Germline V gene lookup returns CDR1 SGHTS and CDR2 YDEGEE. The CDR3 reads CASSPDRETGELFF. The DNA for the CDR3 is TGTGCCAGCAGCCCCGACAGGGAAACCGGGGAGCTGTTTTTT.

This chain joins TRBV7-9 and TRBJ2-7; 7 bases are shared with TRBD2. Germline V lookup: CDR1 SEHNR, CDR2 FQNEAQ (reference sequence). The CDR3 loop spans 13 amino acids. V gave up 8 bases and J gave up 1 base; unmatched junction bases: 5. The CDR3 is CASEGRVSYEQYF. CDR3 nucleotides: TGTGCCAGCGAGGGGAGGGTGTCCTACGAGCAGTACTTC.

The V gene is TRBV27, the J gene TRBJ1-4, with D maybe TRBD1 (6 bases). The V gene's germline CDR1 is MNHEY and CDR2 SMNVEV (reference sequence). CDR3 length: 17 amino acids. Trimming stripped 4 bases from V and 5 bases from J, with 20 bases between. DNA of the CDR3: TGTGCCAGCAGTTCAGGAGGGTTAGGACAGCAGAATGAAAAACTGTTTTTT. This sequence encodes CASSSGGLGQQNEKLFF.

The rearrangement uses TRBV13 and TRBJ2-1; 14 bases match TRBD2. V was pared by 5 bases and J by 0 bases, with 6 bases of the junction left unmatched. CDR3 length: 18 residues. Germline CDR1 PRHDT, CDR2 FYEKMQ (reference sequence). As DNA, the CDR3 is TGTGCCAGCAGCCGGGGGACTAGCGGGGGAAGCTCCTACAATGAGCAGTTCTTC. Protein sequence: CASSRGTSGGSSYNEQFF.

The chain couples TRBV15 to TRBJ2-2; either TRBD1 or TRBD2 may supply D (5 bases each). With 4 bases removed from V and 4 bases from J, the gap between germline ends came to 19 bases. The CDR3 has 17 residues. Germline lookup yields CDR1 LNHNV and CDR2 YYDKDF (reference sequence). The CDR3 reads CATSTLKEGPSTGELFF. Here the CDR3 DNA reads TGTGCCACCAGCACCCTGAAAGAGGGGCCTAGCACCGGGGAGCTGTTTTTT.

The DNA of the CDR3 is TGTGCCAGCCCTCAAGACCAAGGGTTCTACGAGCAGTACTTC. Translated: CASPQDQGFYEQYF. The chain carries TRBV21-1 and TRBJ2-7. TRBV21-1 is classified as a pseudogene. The CDR3 is made up of 14 amino acids.

CDR3 sequence: CASMGGNEANVLTF. The CDR3 DNA follows: TGTGCCAGCATGGGAGGGAACGAGGCCAACGTCCTGACTTTC. The chain recombines TRBV6-1 with TRBJ2-6; the match to TRBD2 covers 7 bases. This CDR3 is built from 14 residues. Trimming took 7 bases from V and 6 from J; bases not matched to a gene: 6. Looked up from germline, CDR1 is MNHNS and CDR2 is SASEGT.

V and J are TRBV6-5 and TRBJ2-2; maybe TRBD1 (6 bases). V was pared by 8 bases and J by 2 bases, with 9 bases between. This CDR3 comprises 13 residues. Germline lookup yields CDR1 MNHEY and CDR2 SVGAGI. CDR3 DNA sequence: TGTGCCAGCCAGGGGACCAACACCGGGGAGCTGTTTTTT. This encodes CASQGTNTGELFF.

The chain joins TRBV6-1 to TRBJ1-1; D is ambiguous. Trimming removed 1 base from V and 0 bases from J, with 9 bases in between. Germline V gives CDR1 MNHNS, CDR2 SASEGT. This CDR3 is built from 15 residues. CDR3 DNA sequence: TGTGCCAGCAGTGAAGATCCGGGGATGAACACTGAAGCTTTCTTT. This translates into CASSEDPGMNTEAFF.

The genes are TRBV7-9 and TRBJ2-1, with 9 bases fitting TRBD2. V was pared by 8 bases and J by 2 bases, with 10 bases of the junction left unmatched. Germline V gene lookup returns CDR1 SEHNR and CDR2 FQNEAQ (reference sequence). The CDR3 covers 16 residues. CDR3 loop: CASGLAGLRPYNEQFF. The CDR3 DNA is TGTGCCAGCGGGCTAGCGGGACTCCGGCCCTACAATGAGCAGTTCTTC.

The CDR3 loop is CSVAPGTGKNYGYTF. CDR3 sequence (DNA): TGCAGCGTAGCCCCCGGGACAGGCAAGAACTATGGCTACACCTTC. V is TRBV29-1 and J is TRBJ1-2; 8 positions agree with TRBD1. Germline CDR1 is SQVTM and CDR2 is ANQGSEA. The V and J ends lost 6 bases and 2 bases, in that order; junction bases with no gene match: 11. The CDR3 sequence is 15 residues long.